What follows are 26 T cell receptor beta chains derived from one specimen sequenced in a study of cytomegalovirus exposure and HLA in healthy donors. With 60 Vbeta and 13 Jbeta primers, the PCR was carried out. Sequencing used immunoSEQ multiplex PCR; TCRdb keeps in-frame clones, though not all of them. The top ten hold approximately 3.5% of the sample, which has 100,000 to 150,000 clones, 72% seen once. The sample taken for sequencing was PBMCs. The receptors stem from a man aged 30 to 39 in good health and CMV-seronegative.

With regard to this clone: A junction boundary mismatches the germline segment, possibly from a read error. This sample also contains other DNA sequences that code for the same CDR3. J is TRBJ2-3 and V is TRBV10-2, with 8 nucleotides matching TRBD1. CDR3 length: 15 amino acids. Germline V CDR1 and CDR2: WSHSY, SAAADI. CDR3 DNA sequence: TGCGCCAGCAGTGAGGTTCAGGGGGCAACAGATACGCAGTACTTT. This codes for CASSEVQGATDTQYF.

The rearrangement uses TRBV7-9 and TRBJ2-1, with D possibly being TRBD1 (6 bases). V was shortened by 7 bases and J by 1 base, with 11 bases between the two germline ends. The V gene's germline CDR1 is SEHNR and CDR2 FQNEAQ (reference sequence). The CDR3 totals 14 residues. CDR3: CASTQGLSYNEQFF. CDR3 nucleotide sequence: TGTGCCAGCACCCAGGGGCTTTCCTACAATGAGCAGTTCTTC.

This clone was observed once. The chain combines TRBV4-1 with TRBJ1-1; 9 bases agree with TRBD1. Germline values: CDR1 MGHRA, CDR2 YSYEKL. The J segment lost 5 bases and the V segment lost 2 bases, leaving 9 bases of the junction unmatched. The CDR3 has 16 amino acids. The DNA of the CDR3 is TGCGCCAGCAGCCAACTTCTGACAGGGGGTCGGACTGAAGCTTTCTTT. It translates to CASSQLLTGGRTEAFF.

The V gene is TRBV5-1, the J gene TRBJ1-3, with D tentatively TRBD1 (5 bases). The V gene's germline CDR1 is SGHRS and CDR2 YFSETQ. The ends were cut back, 4 bases at V and 4 bases at J, with 9 bases in the middle. The CDR3 runs to 13 residues. The CDR3 DNA sequence: TGCGCCAGCAGCGGGGGGTACGGAAACACCATATATTTT. This codes for CASSGGYGNTIYF.

The chain has TRBV6-1 and TRBJ2-7; TRBD1 matches at 7 bases. The CDR3 spans 15 residues. J lost 0 bases, V lost 5 bases, and 7 bases had no gene match. Germline-derived CDR1 and CDR2 are MNHNS and SASEGT. For the CDR3, the DNA is TGTGCCAGCAGTCGGGACAGAATTAGCTCCTACGAGCAGTACTTC. It encodes CASSRDRISSYEQYF.

This sequence joins TRBV2 and TRBJ2-3; TRBD1 might be the D (5 bases). This CDR3 is 12 amino acids long. CDR1 and CDR2 from the germline V gene are SNHLY and FYNNEI. V was cut by 7 bases and J by 4 bases, with 9 bases left in between. CDR3 nucleotides: TGTGCCAGCATTTGGGGCGCAGATACGCAGTATTTT. It is translated as CASIWGADTQYF.

J is TRBJ2-5 and V is TRBV23-1; 7 bases line up with TRBD1. TRBV23-1 is treated as an ORF (open reading frame) with a function not yet certain. J lost 4 bases, V lost 10 bases, and 12 bases had no gene match. The CDR3 spans 14 residues. In DNA form, the CDR3 reads TGCGCCACCGAACATCAAACAGGGGCAGAGACCCAGTACTTC. It translates to CATEHQTGAETQYF.

The chain recombines TRBV27 with TRBJ1-2, with TRBD1 identical over 9 bases. This CDR3 region has 15 residues. The V and J ends lost 3 bases and 2 bases, in that order; junction bases with no gene match: 4. The V gene's germline CDR1 is MNHEY and CDR2 SMNVEV (reference sequence). This CDR3 reads CASSFTGTGNYGYTF. The CDR3 nucleotides are TGTGCCAGCAGTTTCACCGGGACAGGGAACTATGGCTACACCTTC.

This rearrangement joins TRBV27 to TRBJ2-1; 9 bases map to TRBD1. This CDR3 spans 14 amino acids. The junction had 8 bases not matched to a gene; V was cut back by 5 bases and J by 9 bases. Germline V gene lookup returns CDR1 MNHEY and CDR2 SMNVEV (reference sequence). Written as DNA, the CDR3 is TGTGCCAGCAGTCCAGGGACAGGGTGGGGTGAGCAGTTCTTC. Protein product: CASSPGTGWGEQFF.

Only a few counts were recorded for this clone. This sequence joins TRBV18 and TRBJ2-2; 10 bases are a match to TRBD2. Germline V gene lookup returns CDR1 KGHSH and CDR2 LQKENI. The CDR3 extends over 16 amino acids. With V trimmed by 3 bases and J by 1 base, 2 bases remained unmatched. CDR3 sequence reads: CASSPQRGGNTGELFF. CDR3 in DNA: TGTGCCAGCTCACCCCAGCGGGGGGGGAACACCGGGGAGCTGTTTTTT.

This clone was seen a few times. The chain combines TRBV4-2 with TRBJ1-1; no definite D call. The germline CDR1 and CDR2 sequences are LGHNA and YNFKEQ. V lost 4 bases, J lost 0 bases, and 3 bases lay in between. The CDR3 sequence is 12 residues long. The CDR3 coding sequence is TGTGCCAGCAGCCTCATGAACACTGAAGCTTTCTTT. Translating it yields CASSLMNTEAFF.

The CDR3 DNA is TGTGCCACCAACGTGGGCGGGGAGGACGAGACCCAGTACTTC. It yields the protein CATNVGGEDETQYF. The J gene is TRBJ2-5, the V gene TRBV28, with D perhaps matching TRBD2 (6 bases). The V gene's germline CDR1 is MDHEN and CDR2 SYDVKM. The CDR3 spans 14 residues. V lost 10 bases to trimming and J lost 5 bases, with 20 bases between them.

The chain links TRBV18 to TRBJ2-7; possibly TRBD1 for D (6 bases). CDR1 and CDR2 from the germline V gene are KGHSH and LQKENI. The CDR3 covers 14 residues. Trimming left V 2 bases short and J 5 bases short, with 13 bases between. The chain's CDR3 is CASSPLARGDEQYF. The CDR3 DNA is TGTGCCAGCTCACCATTAGCCAGGGGCGACGAGCAGTACTTC.

The sample holds one count of this clone. The chain uses TRBV11-2 and TRBJ2-4; 14 nucleotides agree with TRBD2. The germline gives CDR1 SGHAT, CDR2 FQNNGV. V was pared by 5 bases and J by 9 bases, with 6 bases of the junction left unmatched. The CDR3 runs to 15 residues. The CDR3 sequence: CASSAGLAGASIQYF. DNA for the CDR3: TGTGCCAGCAGCGCGGGACTAGCGGGGGCAAGCATTCAGTACTTC.

The chain carries TRBV5-1 and TRBJ2-2; D is undetermined. Trimming stripped 0 bases from V and 4 bases from J, with 7 bases between. This CDR3 is 14 amino acids long. Germline CDR1 SGHRS, CDR2 YFSETQ. Written as DNA, the CDR3 is TGCGCCAGCAGCTTGGACAGCCTCACCGGGGAGCTGTTTTTT. It translates to CASSLDSLTGELFF.

The chain links TRBV5-6 to TRBJ1-1, with D unresolved. CDR3 length equals 15 residues. Germline CDR1 is SGHDT and CDR2 is YYEEEE. Trimming took off 6 bases at V and 4 bases at J, with 19 bases between the two ends. The CDR3 loop is CASTELGLETTEAFF. CDR3 DNA: TGTGCCAGCACCGAACTCGGACTGGAAACCACTGAAGCTTTCTTT.

On this clone: Other DNA sequences in the same sample also yield this CDR3. The chain uses TRBV6-5 and TRBJ2-1, with 8 bases that match TRBD2. V shed 6 bases, J shed 9 bases, and the junction held 7 bases outside the gene matches. The CDR3 sequence is 13 residues long. Germline CDR1 MNHEY, CDR2 SVGAGI. CDR3 region: CASSGGATGEQFF. The CDR3 DNA reads TGTGCCAGCAGCGGGGGGGCAACGGGTGAGCAGTTCTTC.

V and J are TRBV18 and TRBJ2-5; tentatively, D is TRBD2 (7 bases). This CDR3 is 14 amino acids long. Per the germline V gene, CDR1 is KGHSH and CDR2 is LQKENI. V lost 4 bases and J 5 bases, leaving 14 bases between the germline ends. CDR3 sequence (DNA): TGTGCCAGCTCACGATCGGGGGGCCGGGAGACCCAGTACTTC. Translated, it gives CASSRSGGRETQYF.

This clone appeared a single time. The chain combines TRBV10-1 with TRBJ1-1; weak D call: TRBD1 (5 bases). CDR3 length: 12 amino acids. Germline V gives CDR1 WNHNN, CDR2 SYGVQD (reference sequence). V was trimmed by 3 bases and J by 8 bases, leaving 10 bases between them. This chain's CDR3 is CASSDSTEEAFF. For the CDR3, the DNA is TGCGCCAGCAGTGATTCGACAGAGGAAGCTTTCTTT.

The J gene is TRBJ1-3, the V gene TRBV28, with D tentatively TRBD1 (6 bases). The CDR3 loop spans 15 amino acids. Between the trimmed V and J ends, which lost 8 bases and 4 bases, there was a span of 18 bases. Germline V gives CDR1 MDHEN, CDR2 SYDVKM. As DNA, the CDR3 is TGTGCCAGCGGCTTGGTGGGGGCGAGGGGAAACACCATATATTTT. Translation: CASGLVGARGNTIYF.

The V gene is TRBV7-2, the J gene TRBJ1-2; tentative D call: TRBD1 (6 bases). V lost 1 base and J lost 2, with 11 bases in between. Germline loops: CDR1 SGHTA, CDR2 FQGNSA. The CDR3 loop spans 15 amino acids. CDR3: CASSLGRTANYGYTF. CDR3 DNA sequence: TGTGCCAGCAGCTTAGGGAGGACAGCCAACTATGGCTACACCTTC. The entire variable domain, with the rest obtained from reference TRBV7-2 and TRBJ1-2, is as follows: GAGVSQSPSNKVTEKGKDVELRCDPISGHTALYWYRQSLGQGLEFLIYFQGNSAPDKSGLPSDRFSAERTGGSVSTLTIQRTQQEDSAVYLCASSLGRTANYGYTFGSGTRLTVV.

This clone was seen more than once but under ten times. The chain uses TRBV10-3 and TRBJ2-1, with 8 bases that match TRBD2. This CDR3 region has 14 residues. V trimming: 3 bases; J trimming: 6 bases; junction bases outside the gene matches: 4. Germline CDR1 is ENHRY and CDR2 is SYGVKD. The CDR3 DNA sequence: TGTGCCATCAGTGATCGGGGGGGAGGCAATGAGCAGTTCTTC. Translating gives CAISDRGGGNEQFF.

The CDR3 spells CASSFTGGENIQYF. CDR3 nucleotide sequence: TGCGCCAGCAGCTTTACGGGGGGTGAAAACATTCAGTACTTC. V and J are TRBV5-1 and TRBJ2-4; 7 bases map to TRBD2. The ends lost 2 bases at V and 5 bases at J; junction bases unmatched: 4. CDR1 SGHRS and CDR2 YFSETQ come from the germline V gene. This CDR3 is 14 amino acids long.

The V call is TRBV7-3, the J call TRBJ2-3; 8 positions agree with TRBD2. The trim removed 0 bases at V and 0 bases at J, leaving 14 bases unmatched. The germline V gene has CDR1 SGHTA and CDR2 FQGTGA. The CDR3 sequence is 20 residues long. The CDR3 region has the DNA TGTGCCAGCAGCTTAACCCCATTCGGGGCCGGGGGGGAAAGCACAGATACGCAGTATTTT. This translates into CASSLTPFGAGGESTDTQYF. Variable domain in full (rest from reference TRBV7-3 and TRBJ2-3): GAGVSQTPSNKVTEKGKYVELRCDPISGHTALYWYRQSLGQGPEFLIYFQGTGAADDSGLPNDRFFAVRPEGSVSTLKIQRTERGDSAVYLCASSLTPFGAGGESTDTQYFGPGTRLTVL.

The chain couples TRBV13 to TRBJ2-6, with TRBD2 identical over 7 bases. V was pared by 5 bases and J by 0 bases, with 7 bases of the junction left unmatched. CDR1 is PRHDT, CDR2 FYEKMQ, per germline (reference sequence). This CDR3 has 17 residues. CDR3 sequence (DNA): TGTGCCAGCAGCCAGCGGGGTAAACTCTCTGGGGCCAACGTCCTGACTTTC. As protein: CASSQRGKLSGANVLTF.

V usage is TRBV11-3 and J usage is TRBJ2-7, with D possibly TRBD1 on 6 matching bases. V shed 5 bases and J shed 0 bases, with 11 bases lying between them. Per germline, CDR1 SGHNT and CDR2 YENEEA. The CDR3 is 14 amino acids. CDR3 in DNA: TGTGCCAGCAGCCGGACAGCGAGCTCCTACGAGCAGTACTTC. Translating gives CASSRTASSYEQYF.